This note documents a single T cell receptor beta chain sequence. Its antigen is still unknown. The data are from a study of post-analysis software for immune sequencing data. Notes on the study in general: Significantly lower normalized Chao1 diversity was seen in multiple sclerosis patients than in controls. In patients, TRBV5-6, TRBV5-1 and TRBV20-1 belonged to five TRBV segments found more frequently than in controls.

Unmatched junction bases numbered 8, after V lost 10 bases and J lost 4 bases. This CDR3 spans 15 amino acids. The germline V gene encodes CDR1 ENHRY and CDR2 SYGVKD. TCR beta cDNA libraries had unique molecular identifiers. T cells numbering about 0.95 to 10 million gave rise to roughly 0.5 million cDNA molecules. TCRdb reprocessed the PCR reads with MiXCR, giving one entry per CDR3 protein. The table includes 250,000 to 300,000 distinct CDR3 sequences, 35% to 40% detected once. This clonotype was sampled from a girl under 18 with multiple sclerosis. The sample taken for sequencing was blood. The chain employs TRBV10-3 and TRBJ2-5, with TRBD2 matching over 14 bases. CDR3 bases: TGTGCCACGACTAGCGGGACTAGCGGGAGAGAGACCCAGTACTTC. Translated: CATTSGTSGRETQYF.